The next 14 T cell receptor beta chains were all read from a single sample in a study of blood T cell repertoires in COVID-19. Assay: immunoSEQ multiplex PCR; the TCRdb copy retains only in-frame clones and omits some. The sample holds fewer than 20,000 clones, just over 90% seen once. Sequencing input: peripheral blood. These receptors originate from a human donor in a cohort sampled during active COVID-19.

This clone was seen just once. This chain joins TRBV11-3 and TRBJ2-3, with 15 bases that match TRBD2. V shed 4 bases and J 7 bases; nucleotides not matched to a gene: 3. The V gene's germline CDR1 is SGHNT and CDR2 YENEEA. This CDR3 has 15 residues. CDR3 region: CASSSGLAGGYTQYF. CDR3 nucleotide sequence: TGTGCCAGCAGCTCGGGACTAGCGGGGGGTTATACGCAGTATTTT.

The rearrangement links TRBV18 to TRBJ2-3; D possibly corresponds to TRBD2 (5 bases). CDR1 is KGHSH, CDR2 LQKENI, per germline. The V end lost 2 bases, the J end lost 0 bases, and 12 bases lay between the germline ends. The CDR3 totals 16 residues. The CDR3 sequence is CASSPAIRGSTDTQYF. CDR3 nucleotide sequence: TGTGCCAGCTCACCAGCTATTCGGGGTAGCACAGATACGCAGTATTTT.

This chain joins TRBV18 and TRBJ2-3; 9 nucleotides line up with TRBD2. Germline V gene data show CDR1 as KGHSH and CDR2 as LQKENI. V was pared by 3 bases and J by 0 bases, with 4 bases of the junction left unmatched. This CDR3 is built from 16 residues. CDR3 sequence reads: CASSPLAGGSTDTQYF. The CDR3 region has the DNA TGTGCCAGCTCACCTCTCGCGGGAGGGAGCACAGATACGCAGTATTTT.

V and J are TRBV13 and TRBJ1-1, with TRBD1 matching over 7 bases. The CDR3 has 15 residues. Germline values: CDR1 PRHDT, CDR2 FYEKMQ (reference sequence). The junction had 5 bases not matched to a gene; V was cut back by 1 base and J by 3 bases. The CDR3 protein is CASSLEPGGDTEAFF. The DNA for the CDR3 is TGTGCCAGCAGCTTAGAGCCAGGGGGTGACACTGAAGCTTTCTTT.

This clone was seen a single time. The chain uses TRBV7-6 and TRBJ2-7; D is undetermined. Trimming pared 1 base from V and 1 base from J, leaving 5 bases between. This CDR3 has 13 amino acids. Germline V gene sequence: CDR1 SGHVS, CDR2 FNYEAQ. CDR3 nucleotide sequence: TGTGCCAGCAGCTTAGGTGTATCCTACGAGCAGTACTTC. It is translated as CASSLGVSYEQYF.

This clone has more than one count but fewer than ten. The J gene is TRBJ1-6, the V gene TRBV30; D gene ambiguous. The germline V gene encodes CDR1 GTSNPN and CDR2 SVGIG (reference sequence). Trimming cost V 1 base and J 3 bases, with 7 bases left between them. CDR3 length: 14 amino acids. The CDR3 spells CAWSEEGYNSPLHF. The CDR3 DNA reads TGTGCCTGGAGTGAGGAGGGCTATAATTCACCCCTCCACTTT.

V gene TRBV7-8 combines with J gene TRBJ1-6; 8 bases are a match to TRBD1. The CDR3 has 16 amino acids. V lost 5 bases and J lost 7; bases outside the gene matches: 10. Per the germline V gene, CDR1 is SGHVS and CDR2 is FQNEAQ. CDR3 region: CASSARGTGENSPLHF. The CDR3 coding sequence is TGTGCCAGCAGCGCTAGGGGGACAGGTGAAAATTCACCCCTCCACTTT.

The rearrangement links TRBV20-1 to TRBJ2-1; 11 bases are shared with TRBD2. CDR3 length: 19 residues. The V gene's germline CDR1 is DFQATT and CDR2 SNEGSKA (reference sequence). V lost 3 bases to trimming and J lost 6 bases; unmatched junction nucleotides: 19. The CDR3, as DNA: TGCAGTGCTAGTCCCCCGACTAGCGGGAAGGATACGGGTACCAATGAGCAGTTCTTC. Translating gives CSASPPTSGKDTGTNEQFF.

V gene TRBV19 combines with J gene TRBJ2-7; 7 bases are shared with TRBD1. CDR3 length equals 15 residues. The trim removed 4 bases at V and 2 bases at J, leaving 8 bases unmatched. Germline assignment: CDR1 LNHDA and CDR2 SQIVND (reference sequence). CDR3 region: CASSTPGQSTYEQYF. The CDR3 DNA follows: TGTGCCAGTAGTACCCCGGGACAGTCTACCTACGAGCAGTACTTC. Full variable domain (missing parts from reference TRBV19 and TRBJ2-7): DGGITQSPKYLFRKEGQNVTLSCEQNLNHDAMYWYRQDPGQGLRLIYYSQIVNDFQKGDIAEGYSVSREKKESFPLTVTSAQKNPTAFYLCASSTPGQSTYEQYFGPGTRLTVT.

The chain recombines TRBV6-5 with TRBJ2-5, with TRBD2 identical over 7 bases. V shed 6 bases and J 3 bases; nucleotides not matched to a gene: 4. CDR3 length: 13 amino acids. CDR1 MNHEY and CDR2 SVGAGI come from the germline V gene. CDR3 DNA sequence: TGTGCCAGCAGGACCCTAGCGGAAGAGACCCAGTACTTC. Translated, it gives CASRTLAEETQYF.

The CDR3 region has the DNA TGTGCCAGCAGTGGACAGGGGGCCAGCTACAATGAGCAGTTCTTC. Protein: CASSGQGASYNEQFF. This chain joins TRBV2 and TRBJ2-1, with 10 bases fitting TRBD1. CDR1 is SNHLY and CDR2 is FYNNEI in the germline V gene. The CDR3 is made up of 15 amino acids. The ends lost 4 bases at V and 3 bases at J; junction bases unmatched: 3.

The genes are TRBV19 and TRBJ2-3, with 7 bases aligning to TRBD2. V was pared by 7 bases and J by 6 bases, with 10 bases of the junction left unmatched. This CDR3 has 14 amino acids. The germline gives CDR1 LNHDA, CDR2 SQIVND (reference sequence). The CDR3 sequence: CASIARELGDTQYF. In DNA form, the CDR3 reads TGTGCCAGTATCGCGCGGGAGTTGGGGGATACGCAGTATTTT.

There are a few counts of this clone. The chain has TRBV7-8 and TRBJ1-5; the D gene is possibly TRBD1 (6 bases). Trimming pared 0 bases from V and 5 bases from J, leaving 11 bases between. This CDR3 has 15 amino acids. Germline V gives CDR1 SGHVS, CDR2 FQNEAQ. In DNA, the CDR3 is TGTGCCAGCAGCTTAGCGGGGGGGCAAGATCAGCCCCAGCATTTT. Its protein is CASSLAGGQDQPQHF.

The chain is built from TRBV7-8 and TRBJ2-2, with a weak D call TRBD2 (5 bases). The V end lost 3 bases, the J end lost 2 bases, and 16 bases lay between the germline ends. CDR3 length: 17 residues. CDR1 is SGHVS, CDR2 FQNEAQ, per germline. The DNA of the CDR3 is TGTGCCAGCAGCTTTTCGAGTTACGGAGGAAACACCGGGGAGCTGTTTTTT. Translating it yields CASSFSSYGGNTGELFF.